What follows are 5 T cell receptor beta chains derived from one specimen sequenced in a study of CD8+CD57+ T cells in acquired aplastic anemia. Genomic DNA, the template, was used for profiling of the TCR beta VDJ and CDR3. TCRdb analysed the reads with MiXCR anew, one entry per CDR3 protein. This repertoire shows about 220,000 distinct CDR3 sequences, 45% to 50% found once; its top ten account for roughly 8%. Previously, flow cytometry had revealed CD8+CD57+ cell expansion in the patients chosen for sequencing. The sample was sorted CD4+, CD8+, or CD8+CD57+ T cells (not recorded which) from PBMCs. These receptors all come from a human donor with aplastic anemia.

This clonotype was detected ten times or more. The V call is TRBV14, the J call TRBJ2-3; 10 nucleotides agree with TRBD2. The trim removed 2 bases at V and 5 bases at J, leaving 1 base unmatched. The CDR3 has 14 residues. Germline CDR1 reads SGHDN; CDR2 reads FVKESK. The CDR3 protein is CASSQLAGEDTQYF. CDR3 nucleotides: TGTGCCAGCAGCCAACTAGCGGGAGAAGATACGCAGTATTTT.

The chain combines TRBV11-2 with TRBJ2-2; 7 bases line up with TRBD2. This CDR3 contains 17 residues. Germline V CDR1 and CDR2: SGHAT, FQNNGV. Trimming at V came to 2 bases and at J to 1 base, leaving 7 bases not matched to a gene. CDR3 nucleotides: TGTGCCAGCAGCTTATCTAGCGGAAGAATGAACACCGGGGAGCTGTTTTTT. Its protein product is CASSLSSGRMNTGELFF.

This clonotype appeared many times. The chain links TRBV11-2 to TRBJ1-2, with a possible D match to TRBD1 (5 bases). There are 14 residues in the CDR3. In germline, CDR1 is SGHAT, CDR2 FQNNGV. V was pared by 11 bases and J by 3 bases, with 19 bases between. The CDR3 DNA follows: TGTGCCGCCGGAGCCGACTCGGGGGACTATGGCTACACCTTC. Translation gives CAAGADSGDYGYTF.

CDR3 DNA sequence: TGTGCCAGCAGCTTAGCTTTGGGTGGTCTTGACGACAGGGGGCGCAGAGGGGGGCTGTACGAGCAGTACTTC. This codes for CASSLALGGLDDRGRRGGLYEQYF. The gene calls are TRBV7-8 and TRBJ2-7; 10 bases line up with TRBD1. The CDR3 spans 24 residues. Per germline, CDR1 SGHVS and CDR2 FQNEAQ. The V segment lost 0 bases and the J segment 4 bases; nucleotides outside the gene matches: 30.

The chain couples TRBV20-1 to TRBJ2-1, with 9 bases fitting TRBD2. The CDR3 has 13 residues. V lost 3 bases, J lost 5 bases, and 2 bases stayed unmatched. Germline CDR1 is DFQATT and CDR2 is SNEGSKA (reference sequence). The CDR3, as DNA: TGCAGTGCTAGGAGGACTAGCGACAATGAGCAGTTCTTC. Amino acids: CSARRTSDNEQFF.